These 19 T cell receptor beta chains were sequenced from one sample in a study of T-cell memory formation after mild COVID-19 (dated by TCRdb to the early 2020s). The method behind the library was 5' RACE. For sequencing, an Illumina NovaSeq 6000 was employed. The raw public reads went through TCRdb reprocessing: fastp at Q25, MiXCR clone calling, in-frame beta chains kept. Entries are consolidated by CDR3 protein sequence, retaining the most common genes and DNA. The sample data list 300,000 to 350,000 distinct CDR3 sequences, and less than 20% of these were observed just once. The leading ten clones occupy more than 20% of the sample. The material sequenced was PBMCs or a T cell subset sorted from them (not recorded which). The receptors were gathered from a man aged 18 to 29 who had mild COVID-19 (a few samples of this study predate the infection). The sample titles of this study are shuffled in the database, so cell type and time point are left out; the donor was told from shared clones.

This clonotype has at least ten counts. CDR3 region: CASSLTASGEPTDTQYF. The CDR3 nucleotides read TGCGCCAGCAGCTTGACTGCTAGCGGGGAACCAACAGATACGCAGTATTTT. The chain links TRBV5-1 to TRBJ2-3; TRBD2 agrees at 9 bases. Per the germline V gene, CDR1 is SGHRS and CDR2 is YFSETQ. The CDR3 is made up of 17 amino acids. J gave up 3 bases and V 1 base, and 9 bases lay outside the gene matches.

The chain has TRBV25-1 and TRBJ1-4; a possible D gene is TRBD1 (6 bases). The CDR3 extends over 14 amino acids. The ends were cut back, 4 bases at V and 3 bases at J, with 9 bases in the middle. The V gene's germline CDR1 is MGHDK and CDR2 SYGVNS. CDR3 bases: TGTGCCAGCAGTGTACAGGGCCCTAATGAAAAACTGTTTTTT. Protein sequence: CASSVQGPNEKLFF.

V and J are TRBV6-5 and TRBJ2-3; D not resolved. V dropped 2 bases and J dropped 3 bases, with 9 bases sitting between them. Germline V CDR1 and CDR2: MNHEY, SVGAGI. The CDR3 totals 14 residues. This CDR3 reads CASSYAEGTDTQYF. Written as DNA, the CDR3 is TGTGCCAGCAGTTACGCCGAAGGTACAGATACGCAGTATTTT.

This clonotype was seen more than once but under ten times. In DNA, the CDR3 is TGCAGTGCTAGAGATGACAGGGGTCAAGCCCAGCATTTT. Its protein product is CSARDDRGQAQHF. The rearrangement joins TRBV20-1 to TRBJ1-5; 8 bases are shared with TRBD1. Trimming removed 0 bases from V and 11 bases from J; junction bases left unmatched: 6. Germline CDR1 DFQATT, CDR2 SNEGSKA (reference sequence). The CDR3 extends over 13 amino acids.

The chain employs TRBV7-2 and TRBJ2-7; perhaps TRBD2 as D (5 bases). This CDR3 comprises 15 residues. V dropped 0 bases and J dropped 2 bases, with 11 bases sitting between them. Germline V CDR1 and CDR2: SGHTA, FQGNSA. CDR3 in amino acids: CASSLASAGPYEQYV. CDR3 coding DNA: TGTGCCAGCAGCTTAGCTAGTGCGGGTCCCTACGAGCAGTACGTC.

In its sample, this clonotype was seen a few times. The chain is built from TRBV20-1 and TRBJ2-1; no firm D call. The length of the CDR3 is 15 residues. The V and J ends lost 3 bases and 3 bases respectively, with 15 bases between them. Germline CDR1 is DFQATT and CDR2 is SNEGSKA (reference sequence). This CDR3 reads CSARPRNGVYNEQFF. The DNA for the CDR3 is TGCAGTGCTAGGCCACGGAACGGAGTCTACAATGAGCAGTTCTTC.

The gene calls are TRBV25-1 and TRBJ2-4, with 7 positions matching TRBD2. The CDR3 covers 13 residues. With V trimmed by 2 bases and J by 8 bases, 3 bases remained unmatched. CDR1 and CDR2 (germline): MGHDK, SYGVNS. The CDR3 coding sequence is TGTGCCAGCAGTGAAGCAGGGAGGGACATTCAGTACTTC. As protein: CASSEAGRDIQYF.

This sequence joins TRBV20-1 and TRBJ2-5; 7 bases fit TRBD1. The CDR3 consists of 14 residues. CDR1 and CDR2 (germline): DFQATT, SNEGSKA (reference sequence). The ends lost 3 bases at V and 0 bases at J; junction bases unmatched: 4. CDR3: CSARPGTDQETQYF. As DNA, the CDR3 is TGCAGTGCTAGGCCCGGGACAGACCAAGAGACCCAGTACTTC.

This clonotype was seen a few times. This chain joins TRBV20-1 and TRBJ2-7; D possibly corresponds to TRBD2 (7 bases). Between the trimmed V and J ends, which lost 2 bases and 2 bases, there was a span of 19 bases. CDR3 length: 16 residues. Germline V lookup: CDR1 DFQATT, CDR2 SNEGSKA (reference sequence). CDR3 in amino acids: CSARSSGEGDTYEQYF. In nucleotides, the CDR3 is TGCAGTGCTAGATCATCAGGGGAGGGCGATACCTACGAGCAGTACTTC.

This clonotype was counted a few times. The V call is TRBV11-2, the J call TRBJ2-7; tentatively, D is TRBD1 (5 bases). The CDR3 length is 11 residues. V was shortened by 3 bases and J by 7 bases, with 7 bases between the two germline ends. Germline CDR1 and CDR2: SGHAT and FQNNGV. The CDR3 loop reads CASSFTGEQYF. The CDR3, as DNA: TGTGCCAGCAGCTTTACAGGAGAGCAGTACTTC.

This clonotype was picked up a small number of times. V gene TRBV5-1 combines with J gene TRBJ2-1; TRBD1 aligns across 10 bases. V shed 4 bases, J shed 8 bases, and the junction held 6 bases outside the gene matches. The CDR3 has 14 residues. Germline CDR1 and CDR2: SGHRS and YFSETQ. The chain's CDR3 is CASSVRDRGYEQFF. The CDR3 coding sequence is TGCGCCAGCAGCGTCCGGGACAGGGGCTATGAGCAGTTCTTC.

This clonotype has just a few counts. This chain uses TRBV20-1 with TRBJ2-2; D assignment may be TRBD1 or TRBD2 (7 bases each). Trimming shortened V by 1 base and J by 6 bases, and 15 bases separated the two germline ends. CDR3 size: 15 residues. Germline-derived CDR1 and CDR2 are DFQATT and SNEGSKA (reference sequence). The CDR3 nucleotides are TGCAGTGCTAGAGCAGGGGGAGGGCAATCCGGGGAGCTGTTTTTT. It is translated as CSARAGGGQSGELFF.

The chain recombines TRBV6-2 or TRBV6-3 with TRBJ1-2, with D tentatively TRBD1 (5 bases). Germline V gives CDR1 MNHEY, CDR2 SVGEGT. The CDR3 is made up of 15 amino acids. The V gene lost 7 bases and the J gene lost 4 bases, with 19 bases spanning the gap. The CDR3 DNA sequence: TGTGCCAGCAACTTAGCCGGTCGACAGATCTATGGCTACACCTTC. Its protein product is CASNLAGRQIYGYTF.

This clonotype was recorded at least ten times. This sequence joins TRBV5-1 and TRBJ2-1; D is undetermined. CDR1 SGHRS and CDR2 YFSETQ come from the germline V gene. The CDR3 is made up of 12 amino acids. V was trimmed by 3 bases and J by 5 bases, leaving 6 bases between them. CDR3 sequence reads: CASSSSHNEQFF. As DNA, the CDR3 is TGCGCCAGCAGCTCCAGCCACAATGAGCAGTTCTTC.

The chain uses TRBV7-2 and TRBJ2-7; 7 nucleotides agree with TRBD1. V dropped 3 bases and J dropped 2; count of bases not matched to a gene: 1. This CDR3 has 13 residues. Germline V gene sequence: CDR1 SGHTA, CDR2 FQGNSA. The CDR3 coding sequence is TGTGCCAGCAGCTTGACAGGGCCCTACGAGCAGTACGTC. Translation gives CASSLTGPYEQYV.

This chain connects TRBV18 to TRBJ2-3; 9 nucleotides line up with TRBD1. This CDR3 is built from 15 residues. Germline V gene data show CDR1 as KGHSH and CDR2 as LQKENI. Losses at the gene ends were 5 bases for V and 7 bases for J; bases not matched to a gene: 10. As DNA, the CDR3 is TGTGCCAGCTCAACGTGGGGACAGGGTACGAATACGCAGTATTTT. Its protein product is CASSTWGQGTNTQYF.

The chain has TRBV27 and TRBJ2-3; D is unclear. V dropped 0 bases and J dropped 1 base, with 5 bases sitting between them. This CDR3 comprises 14 residues. The germline gives CDR1 MNHEY, CDR2 SMNVEV (reference sequence). The CDR3 reads CASSLSAGTDTQYF. The CDR3 region has the DNA TGTGCCAGCAGTTTATCGGCAGGCACAGATACGCAGTATTTT.

This chain joins TRBV2 and TRBJ2-7, with 8 bases fitting TRBD1. This CDR3 comprises 12 residues. Germline trimming cut 6 bases from V and 2 bases from J; bases unmatched to any gene: 0. Per the germline V gene, CDR1 is SNHLY and CDR2 is FYNNEI. In nucleotides, the CDR3 is TGTGCCAGCAGGGGACAGGCCTACGAGCAGTACTTC. Protein: CASRGQAYEQYF.

This clonotype was observed many times. The CDR3 here is CASSLVQYNEQFF. CDR3 coding DNA: TGCGCCAGCAGCTTGGTCCAGTACAATGAGCAGTTCTTC. The genes are TRBV5-1 and TRBJ2-1; no reliable D call. This CDR3 region has 13 residues. Germline V gives CDR1 SGHRS, CDR2 YFSETQ. V was shortened by 0 bases and J by 4 bases, with 5 bases between the two germline ends. Supplemented by reference TRBV5-1 and TRBJ2-1, the full variable domain reads KAGVTQTPRYLIKTRGQQVTLSCSPISGHRSVSWYQQTPGQGLQFLFEYFSETQRNKGNFPGRFSGRQFSNSRSEMNVSTLELGDSALYLCASSLVQYNEQFFGPGTRLTVL.